This entry features one T cell receptor (beta chain) sequence. Study members were between about 18 and 89 years old and lived in some 26 US regions. Grouping used clinical history reported by participants in a survey and questionnaire. The germline V gene encodes CDR1 MDHEN and CDR2 SYDVKM. V gave up 4 bases and J gave up 0 bases, with 4 bases separating them. The CDR3 has 13 residues. The sample belongs to a study of blood T cell repertoires in COVID-19. About the study: In each case, the material was cDNA or gDNA derived from T cells, B-cell-depleted T cells, or PBMCs.

In the original processing: Estimation of nucleated cell counts was performed using reference gene primer amplification. TCRdb's copy holds only in-frame clones and misses some; the assay was immunoSEQ multiplex PCR. That table supplies the V and J calls and clone size; D and trimming were determined from the DNA. The sample includes roughly 250,000 clones, 70% to 90% of them seen just once. The specimen was PBMCs or T cells enriched from blood (not recorded which). The chain recombines TRBV28 with TRBJ1-5; D remains ambiguous. The sequence derives from a woman in her forties or fifties who had recovered from COVID-19. The DNA of the CDR3 is TGTGCCAGCAGTTATCATAGCAATCAGCCCCAGCATTTT. Residues: CASSYHSNQPQHF.